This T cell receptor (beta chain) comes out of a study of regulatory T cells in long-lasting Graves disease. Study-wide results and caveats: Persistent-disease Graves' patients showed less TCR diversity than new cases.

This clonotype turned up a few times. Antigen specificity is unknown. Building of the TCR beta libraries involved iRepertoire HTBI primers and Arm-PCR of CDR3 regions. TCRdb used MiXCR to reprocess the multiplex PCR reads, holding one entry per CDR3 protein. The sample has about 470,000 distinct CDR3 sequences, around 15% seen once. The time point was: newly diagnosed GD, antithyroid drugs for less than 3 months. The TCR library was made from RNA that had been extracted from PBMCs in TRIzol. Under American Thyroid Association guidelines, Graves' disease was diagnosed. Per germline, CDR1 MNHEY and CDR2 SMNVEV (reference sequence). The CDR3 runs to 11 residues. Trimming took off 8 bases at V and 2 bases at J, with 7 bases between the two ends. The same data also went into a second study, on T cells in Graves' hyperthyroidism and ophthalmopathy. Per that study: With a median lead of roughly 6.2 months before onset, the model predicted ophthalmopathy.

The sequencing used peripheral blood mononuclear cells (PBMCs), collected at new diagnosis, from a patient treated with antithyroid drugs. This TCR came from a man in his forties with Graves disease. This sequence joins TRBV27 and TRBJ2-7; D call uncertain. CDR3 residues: CASGVAYEQYF. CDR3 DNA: TGTGCCAGCGGTGTTGCCTACGAGCAGTACTTC.